The entry below describes one TCR beta chain. The sample is drawn from a study of T cell changes during pregnancy in multiple sclerosis. The repertoire was sequenced with immunoSEQ multiplex PCR; TCRdb's copy has only in-frame clones and lacks some. The sample carries 13,000 to 15,000 clones, 80% to 90% recorded once. J gave up 4 bases and V 1 base, and 10 bases lay outside the gene matches. Germline V gene lookup returns CDR1 SEHNR and CDR2 FQNEAQ (reference sequence). This CDR3 comprises 19 residues. The chain recombines TRBV7-9 with TRBJ2-1; 13 positions match TRBD2. Sequences were derived from CD8+ T cells from peripheral blood mononuclear cells, sampled in the first trimester of pregnancy. The receptor was derived from a female donor with multiple sclerosis, enrolled in a pregnancy study. CDR3 bases: TGTGCCAGCAGCTTAGACCGCTTGCGGACTAGCGGGGGTTACAATGAGCAGTTCTTC. It specifies CASSLDRLRTSGGYNEQFF. The complete variable domain, with remaining parts taken from reference TRBV7-9 and TRBJ2-1, reads DTGVSQNPRHKITKRGQNVTFRCDPISEHNRLYWYRQTLGQGPEFLTYFQNEAQLEKSRLLSDRFSAERPKGSFSTLEIQRTEQGDSAMYLCASSLDRLRTSGGYNEQFFGPGTRLTVL.